This TCR beta chain was identified during a study of CD8 T cells in ankylosing spondylitis. Of note for this clonotype: Its antigen is not known.

Whole-study results and caveats: Several highly homologous variants formed a TCR beta motif that appeared characteristic of ankylosing spondylitis blood. The clones that were linked to disease were reported to be significantly enriched in matched synovial fluid samples from ankylosing spondylitis patients.

It was by quantitative 5'-RACE with molecular barcodes that TCR beta libraries were made. TCRdb re-derived calls from the 5' RACE reads in MiXCR, one entry per CDR3 protein. The sample contains 670,000 or so distinct CDR3 sequences, around 20% of which appear only once. The sequence came from a male donor with ankylosing spondylitis. The material sequenced was blood, either unsorted or a sorted T cell fraction (not recorded which).

CDR3 residues: CASSQTDPGGETQYF. Written as DNA, the CDR3 is TGTGCCAGCAGCCAAACAGACCCGGGGGGGGAGACCCAGTACTTC. V and J are TRBV7-6 and TRBJ2-5; 8 bases fit TRBD2. This CDR3 is 15 amino acids long. CDR1 and CDR2 from the germline V gene are SGHVS and FNYEAQ. V lost 5 bases, J lost 5 bases, and 10 bases stayed unmatched.